The following is a T cell receptor beta chain sequence with its context. The sample originates from a study of T cells expressing NK-cell markers. Looking at the study overall: CD3+CD56+NKG2C+, CD3+CD56+NKG2C- and CD3+CD56-NKG2C+ T cells, once sorted, supplied the TCR beta repertoires.

Germline CDR1 is SGHDT and CDR2 is YYEEEE. The CDR3 has 14 amino acids. TCRdb reanalyzed the 5' RACE reads and collapses them to one entry per CDR3 protein, without DNA. The repertoire table contains 350,000 to 400,000 distinct CDR3 sequences. The TCR comes from a woman aged 50 to 60 in good health. Specimen: blood T cells: a sorted CD56 or NKG2C T cell subset, CD4+ or CD8+ T cells, or bulk PBMC T cells (not recorded which). The chain is built from TRBV5-6 and TRBJ2-6. CDR3 residues: CARYQSAGANVLTF.